The 9 T cell receptor beta chains reported below all come from one sample, sequenced in a study of blood T cell repertoires in COVID-19. Here immunoSEQ multiplex PCR was the method, and the copy in TCRdb shows in-frame clones only, minus some. Among 160,000 or so clones listed, approximately 91% were seen once. Sequences were obtained from peripheral blood. Every receptor here comes from a man aged 18 to 30 with acute or convalescent COVID-19.

V is TRBV5-6 and J is TRBJ2-7; 9 bases align to TRBD1. CDR1 is SGHDT, CDR2 YYEEEE, per germline. The V and J ends lost 2 bases and 4 bases, in that order; junction bases with no gene match: 4. This CDR3 is 14 amino acids long. Here the CDR3 DNA reads TGTGCCAGCAGCTTCGGGACAGGGTTGTACGAGCAGTACTTC. Translating it yields CASSFGTGLYEQYF.

The V and J genes are TRBV19 and TRBJ1-1; TRBD1 might be the D (5 bases). Deletions cut 3 bases from V and 10 bases from J, with 12 bases between. The CDR3 is 12 amino acids. CDR1 is LNHDA, CDR2 SQIVND, per germline (reference sequence). The CDR3 sequence: CASSMSGKAAFF. Here the CDR3 DNA reads TGTGCCAGTAGTATGTCAGGGAAGGCAGCTTTCTTT.

This sequence joins TRBV27 and TRBJ1-1, with 12 bases identical to TRBD1. This CDR3 has 17 residues. J gave up 4 bases and V 5 bases, and 11 bases lay outside the gene matches. The V gene's germline CDR1 is MNHEY and CDR2 SMNVEV (reference sequence). In DNA form, the CDR3 reads TGTGCCAGCAGTCGACCCGGGACAGGGGGCCGGGGCACTGAAGCTTTCTTT. This translates into CASSRPGTGGRGTEAFF.

The chain combines TRBV2 with TRBJ1-3; D possibly corresponds to TRBD1 (5 bases). Germline V CDR1 and CDR2: SNHLY, FYNNEI. V dropped 3 bases and J dropped 4 bases, with 10 bases sitting between them. This CDR3 region has 14 residues. The CDR3, as DNA: TGTGCCAGCAGTGAGGGGGGAGGCGGAAACACCATATATTTT. This translates into CASSEGGGGNTIYF. Together with reference TRBV2 and TRBJ1-3, the CDR3 gives the full variable domain: EPEVTQTPSHQVTQMGQEVILRCVPISNHLYFYWYRQILGQKVEFLVSFYNNEISEKSEIFDDQFSVERPDGSNFTLKIRSTKLEDSAMYFCASSEGGGGNTIYFGEGSWLTVV.

This chain links TRBV15 with TRBJ1-1; no clear D. Germline-derived CDR1 and CDR2 are LNHNV and YYDKDF (reference sequence). This CDR3 contains 15 residues. With 3 bases removed from V and 1 base from J, the gap between germline ends came to 12 bases. In DNA form, the CDR3 reads TGTGCCACCAGCAGGGAGACCACCGCGAACACTGAAGCTTTCTTT. Amino acid sequence: CATSRETTANTEAFF.

The chain is built from TRBV18 and TRBJ2-3; D remains ambiguous. This CDR3 comprises 15 residues. From germline, CDR1 is KGHSH and CDR2 LQKENI. Trimming stripped 6 bases from V and 2 bases from J, with 15 bases between. The CDR3 nucleotides read TGTGCCAGCTCGGTCCGGAGCACTCTCACAGATACGCAGTATTTT. Its translation: CASSVRSTLTDTQYF.

The genes are TRBV7-2 and TRBJ2-3; 9 nucleotides match TRBD2. The length of the CDR3 is 18 residues. V gave up 4 bases and J gave up 6 bases; unmatched junction bases: 17. CDR1 SGHTA and CDR2 FQGNSA come from the germline V gene. Written as DNA, the CDR3 is TGTGCCAGCAGCTCCTCCCCGAGGGGCGGGGGGGCCAGGGATACGCAGTATTTT. Translated: CASSSSPRGGGARDTQYF.

The CDR3 loop is CACGLAGRETQYF. DNA for the CDR3: TGTGCCTGCGGGCTAGCGGGGAGAGAGACCCAGTACTTC. V is TRBV6-6 and J is TRBJ2-5; 9 bases map to TRBD2. This CDR3 contains 13 residues. The V gene's germline CDR1 is MNHNY and CDR2 SVGAGI (reference sequence). V shed 11 bases and J 4 bases; nucleotides not matched to a gene: 8.

The rearrangement links TRBV7-9 to TRBJ1-2, with TRBD1 identical over 8 bases. The CDR3 runs to 16 residues. The J segment lost 2 bases and the V segment lost 5 bases, leaving 10 bases of the junction unmatched. Per the germline V gene, CDR1 is SEHNR and CDR2 is FQNEAQ (reference sequence). DNA for the CDR3: TGTGCCAGCAGCGACACAGCGACAGGGGCGAACTATGGCTACACCTTC. Translating it yields CASSDTATGANYGYTF. The complete variable domain, with remaining parts taken from reference TRBV7-9 and TRBJ1-2, reads DTGVSQNPRHKITKRGQNVTFRCDPISEHNRLYWYRQTLGQGPEFLTYFQNEAQLEKSRLLSDRFSAERPKGSFSTLEIQRTEQGDSAMYLCASSDTATGANYGYTFGSGTRLTVV.